This T cell receptor (beta chain) was identified in a study of blood T cell repertoires in COVID-19. This table comes from immunoSEQ multiplex PCR, and its TCRdb copy is limited to in-frame clones, with some not included. This table holds fewer than 200,000 clones, 70% to 80% found once. V was clipped by 3 bases and J by 0 bases, with 9 bases between them. The CDR3 contains 14 residues. Germline V gene data show CDR1 as SGHVS and CDR2 as FQNEAQ. The J gene is TRBJ2-7, the V gene TRBV7-8; possible D gene TRBD1, 6 bases. Sequenced input: peripheral blood. The sequence was obtained from a woman aged 45-59 years with active or convalescent COVID-19. The CDR3 DNA reads as TGTGCCAGCAGCTTGGGACATTCCTCCTACGAGCAGTACTTC. Its protein is CASSLGHSSYEQYF.